The rows below give T cell receptor beta chains drawn from one sample of a study of OX40 agonist ivuxolimab in advanced cancers. The data were produced by immunoSEQ multiplex PCR, yet TCRdb's version contains in-frame clones alone and is incomplete. The sample lists about 98,000 clones, around nine tenths seen once, with over 0.4% in the top ten. The specimen comprised CD4+ or CD8+ T cells sorted from blood, sampled in a trial of the OX40 agonist ivuxolimab. Receptor source: an adult with an advanced solid tumor such as melanoma, head and neck, liver or kidney cancer. CDR3s include the opening cysteine and the closing phenylalanine or tryptophan. D genes are given only for firm matches. Where a row states a size, it is once, few, many or the class of an expanded clone; other rows omit it.

clone size: -
D gene: -
J gene: TRBJ2-1
V gene: TRBV12-5
CDR3 DNA: TGTGCTAGTGGTTTAGGGTACAATGAGCAGTTCTTC
CDR3 protein: CASGLGYNEQFF

clone size: -
D gene: -
J gene: TRBJ1-5
V gene: TRBV19
CDR3 DNA: TGTGCCAGTAGTATAGATAAAGGGGACAACGAGCATTTT
CDR3 protein: CASSIDKGDNEHF

clone size: -
D gene: TRBD2
J gene: TRBJ2-1
V gene: TRBV4-3
CDR3 DNA: TGCGCCAGCAGCCAAGTGGGTAGCGGGGGGGCCCAGTTCTTC
CDR3 protein: CASSQVGSGGAQFF

clone size: -
D gene: -
J gene: TRBJ1-3
V gene: TRBV7-8
CDR3 DNA: TGTGCCAGCAGCTCCAGGGCGTTGGGTGGAAACACCATATATTTT
CDR3 protein: CASSSRALGGNTIYF

clone size: -
D gene: TRBD1
J gene: TRBJ1-3
V gene: TRBV18
CDR3 DNA: TGTGCCAGCTCACCCCCGGACAGGGCAATTTCTGGAAACACCATATATTTT
CDR3 protein: CASSPPDRAISGNTIYF

clone size: once
D gene: -
J gene: TRBJ2-2
V gene: TRBV4-1
CDR3 DNA: TGCGCCAGCAGCCAACAGAGGAACACCGGGGAGCTGTTTTTT
CDR3 protein: CASSQQRNTGELFF

clone size: -
D gene: -
J gene: TRBJ2-7
V gene: TRBV10-1
CDR3 DNA: TGCGCCAGCAGTGAGTCGGGCGGACCCTACGAGCAGTACTTC
CDR3 protein: CASSESGGPYEQYF

clone size: -
D gene: TRBD2
J gene: TRBJ2-1
V gene: TRBV18
CDR3 DNA: TGTGCCAGCTCACCAACTAGCGGGGGATACAATGAGCAGTTCTTC
CDR3 protein: CASSPTSGGYNEQFF

clone size: -
D gene: TRBD1
J gene: TRBJ1-5
V gene: TRBV19
CDR3 DNA: TGTGCCAGTAGTCCCCAGGTAGGCAGGGGGGATCAGCCCCAGCATTTT
CDR3 protein: CASSPQVGRGDQPQHF

clone size: -
D gene: -
J gene: TRBJ2-3
V gene: TRBV25-1
CDR3 DNA: TGTGCCAGCAGTGTAGGGGCCAACACAGATACGCAGTATTTT
CDR3 protein: CASSVGANTDTQYF

clone size: -
D gene: -
J gene: TRBJ2-1
V gene: TRBV9
CDR3 DNA: TGTGCCAGCAGCGCCTCCGGGACGGACTCCTACAATGAGCAGTTCTTC
CDR3 protein: CASSASGTDSYNEQFF

clone size: -
D gene: -
J gene: TRBJ2-3
V gene: TRBV7-2
CDR3 DNA: TGTGCCAGCAGCCCGCTTGGAGTAGGTGATACGCAGTATTTT
CDR3 protein: CASSPLGVGDTQYF

clone size: -
D gene: TRBD2
J gene: TRBJ2-3
V gene: TRBV5-4
CDR3 DNA: TGTGCCAGCAGCCCCGACGGGGGGGGCAGTAGCACAGATACGCAGTATTTT
CDR3 protein: CASSPDGGGSSTDTQYF

clone size: -
D gene: -
J gene: TRBJ1-3
V gene: TRBV5-4
CDR3 DNA: TGTGCCAGCAGCTTGGATGGCAACTCTGGAAACACCATATATTTT
CDR3 protein: CASSLDGNSGNTIYF

clone size: -
D gene: -
J gene: TRBJ2-5
V gene: TRBV14
CDR3 DNA: TGTGCCAGCAGCCGTGCAGTAGACCCCCACCAGTACTTC
CDR3 protein: CASSRAVDPHQYF

clone size: -
D gene: -
J gene: TRBJ1-3
V gene: TRBV7-9
CDR3 DNA: TGTGCCAGCAGCTCGGCCTCCTCTGGAAACACCATATATTTT
CDR3 protein: CASSSASSGNTIYF

clone size: -
D gene: -
J gene: TRBJ1-3
V gene: TRBV7-2
CDR3 DNA: TGTGCCAGCAGCTTAGGACGGTCCTCTGGAAACACCATATATTTT
CDR3 protein: CASSLGRSSGNTIYF

clone size: -
D gene: TRBD1
J gene: TRBJ1-5
V gene: TRBV2
CDR3 DNA: TGTGCCAGCGCCGGGACAGGGGGCGATCAGCCCCAGCATTTT
CDR3 protein: CASAGTGGDQPQHF

clone size: -
D gene: -
J gene: TRBJ2-4
V gene: TRBV10-2
CDR3 DNA: TGCGCCAGCAGTTCCCTTAGACGGGACATTCAGTACTTC
CDR3 protein: CASSSLRRDIQYF

clone size: -
D gene: -
J gene: TRBJ1-5
V gene: TRBV19
CDR3 DNA: TGTGCCAGTAGTATGAAAGTACGCCAGCCCCAGCATTTT
CDR3 protein: CASSMKVRQPQHF

clone size: -
D gene: TRBD2
J gene: TRBJ2-1
V gene: TRBV28
CDR3 DNA: TGTGCCAGCAGTTCTCCACTAGCGGTTAACAATGAGCAGTTCTTC
CDR3 protein: CASSSPLAVNNEQFF

clone size: few
D gene: TRBD1
J gene: TRBJ2-7
V gene: TRBV5-1
CDR3 DNA: TGCGCCAGCAGCTTGAACATTGGGACAGGGACCTACGAGCAGTACTTC
CDR3 protein: CASSLNIGTGTYEQYF

clone size: -
D gene: -
J gene: TRBJ2-2
V gene: TRBV6-1
CDR3 DNA: TGTGCCAGCAGCCCTCAAACTGCGGGCACCGGGGAGCTGTTTTTT
CDR3 protein: CASSPQTAGTGELFF

clone size: once
D gene: -
J gene: TRBJ2-3
V gene: TRBV2
CDR3 DNA: TGTGCCAGCAGTGACGGAGGGCCCGGCACAGATACGCAGTATTTT
CDR3 protein: CASSDGGPGTDTQYF

clone size: -
D gene: -
J gene: TRBJ2-7
V gene: TRBV5-1
CDR3 DNA: TGCGCCAGCAATTCCGACGCCTACGAGCAGTACTTC
CDR3 protein: CASNSDAYEQYF

clone size: -
D gene: -
J gene: TRBJ1-5
V gene: TRBV19
CDR3 DNA: TGTGCCAGTAGTTTAGGGATCAAGGGGCAGCCCCAGCATTTT
CDR3 protein: CASSLGIKGQPQHF

clone size: -
D gene: TRBD2
J gene: TRBJ2-7
V gene: TRBV5-6
CDR3 DNA: TGTGCCAGCTCCCGCGGGGGGACCGAAGCATCCGAGCAGTACTTC
CDR3 protein: CASSRGGTEASEQYF

clone size: -
D gene: -
J gene: TRBJ1-5
V gene: TRBV15
CDR3 DNA: TGTGCCACCAGCAGAGTTGGGGACCCGAGCAATCAGCCCCAGCATTTT
CDR3 protein: CATSRVGDPSNQPQHF

clone size: many
D gene: TRBD2
J gene: TRBJ2-3
V gene: TRBV19
CDR3 DNA: TGTGCCAGTAGGATGGGTAGCGGGGGAGTTCTGGGTACGCAGTATTTT
CDR3 protein: CASRMGSGGVLGTQYF

clone size: -
D gene: -
J gene: TRBJ1-6
V gene: TRBV4-3
CDR3 DNA: TGCGCCAGCAGCCAGACCGATAATTCACCCCTCCACTTT
CDR3 protein: CASSQTDNSPLHF